The next 26 T cell receptor beta chains were all read from a single sample in a study of T cell repertoires in cytomegalovirus infection. Each CDR3 protein gets one entry after TCRdb re-called the reads with MiXCR. Here the sample spans 200,000 to 250,000 distinct CDR3 sequences, roughly 20% being singletons. Material for sequencing was CD8+ T cells from PBMCs. These receptors were collected from a human donor in good health (CMV status not recorded). Some clones in this sample may be carry-over from other donors' samples.

This rearrangement joins TRBV7-9 to TRBJ1-2; possible D gene TRBD1, 5 bases. V dropped 2 bases and J dropped 2 bases, with 9 bases sitting between them. This CDR3 is built from 14 residues. CDR1 SEHNR and CDR2 FQNEAQ come from the germline V gene (reference sequence). DNA of the CDR3: TGTGCCAGCAGCTTACCAAGACAGAACTATGGCTACACCTTC. Protein: CASSLPRQNYGYTF.

The chain combines TRBV2 with TRBJ1-1; D is undetermined. Deletions cut 0 bases from V and 5 bases from J, with 10 bases between. CDR3 length equals 14 residues. Germline CDR1 SNHLY, CDR2 FYNNEI. This chain's CDR3 is CASSEAPGGTEAFF. As DNA, the CDR3 is TGTGCCAGCAGTGAAGCCCCGGGAGGGACTGAAGCTTTCTTT.

The rearrangement links TRBV20-1 to TRBJ2-7, with D unresolved. Germline V gene lookup returns CDR1 DFQATT and CDR2 SNEGSKA (reference sequence). The CDR3 consists of 14 residues. V was trimmed by 6 bases and J by 1 base, leaving 16 bases between them. The CDR3 sequence: CSAASEDNSYEQYF. For the CDR3, the DNA is TGCAGTGCCGCTAGTGAAGACAATTCCTACGAGCAGTACTTC.

V gene TRBV27 combines with J gene TRBJ2-1; the match to TRBD1 covers 11 bases. The CDR3 extends over 16 amino acids. Germline V gives CDR1 MNHEY, CDR2 SMNVEV (reference sequence). Trimming cost V 5 bases and J 5 bases; bases outside gene matches: 8. The CDR3 region is CASSRTGGYIDNEQFF. CDR3 sequence (DNA): TGTGCCAGCAGTAGGACAGGGGGCTATATAGACAATGAGCAGTTCTTC.

This clonotype was detected only a few times. A junction end diverges from the germline sequence, so it may reflect a read error. The gene calls are TRBV27 and TRBJ2-7; no clear D. Germline loops: CDR1 MNHEY, CDR2 SMNVEV (reference sequence). There are 14 residues in the CDR3. As DNA, the CDR3 is TGTGCCAGCAGTATATCGGGTCCCACCTACGAGCAGTACTTC. Its translation is CASSISGPTYEQYF.

The chain has TRBV12-3 or TRBV12-4 and TRBJ2-2; D may be TRBD1 or TRBD2 (5 bases each). V shed 6 bases and J shed 7 bases, with 15 bases lying between them. The CDR3 runs 14 residues. In nucleotides, the CDR3 is TGTGCCAGCAGGCAGGGACGTTCGGTCGGGGAGCTGTTTTTT. It encodes CASRQGRSVGELFF.

V is TRBV7-8 and J is TRBJ2-2, with D tentatively TRBD2 (6 bases). Germline V gene data show CDR1 as SGHVS and CDR2 as FQNEAQ. Trimming took 1 base from V and 5 from J, leaving 14 bases between them. This CDR3 comprises 16 residues. The CDR3 sequence: CASSLEVGGWTGELFF. The CDR3 region has the DNA TGTGCCAGCAGCTTAGAGGTCGGGGGTTGGACCGGGGAGCTGTTTTTT.

This clonotype was picked up many times. This chain links TRBV7-8 with TRBJ2-7; tentatively, D is TRBD1 or TRBD2 (5 bases each). V was cut by 3 bases and J by 3 bases, with 21 bases left in between. Germline CDR1 and CDR2: SGHVS and FQNEAQ. The CDR3 sequence is 17 residues long. Here the CDR3 DNA reads TGTGCCAGCAGCTTGGGACCGATTTTGTCGAAGGGCTACGAGCAGTACTTC. Protein product: CASSLGPILSKGYEQYF.

V usage is TRBV12-5 and J usage is TRBJ1-2; the D is unclear. Germline CDR1 reads LGHNT; CDR2 reads FRNRAP. The CDR3 loop spans 15 amino acids. V was cut by 5 bases and J by 7 bases, with 20 bases left in between. CDR3 sequence reads: CASGPPGGHRRGYTF. The DNA for the CDR3 is TGTGCTAGTGGTCCGCCTGGAGGTCATAGACGTGGCTACACCTTC.

This clonotype was seen a few times. The chain uses TRBV12-3 or TRBV12-4 and TRBJ2-3; 7 positions agree with TRBD1. The CDR3 extends over 15 amino acids. V dropped 6 bases and J dropped 0; count of bases not matched to a gene: 6. Here the CDR3 reads CASSYRGTSTDTQYF. CDR3 sequence (DNA): TGTGCCAGCAGCTACAGGGGCACTAGCACAGATACGCAGTATTTT.

This clonotype was detected only a few times. A junction boundary mismatches the germline segment, possibly from a read error. The gene calls are TRBV11-1 and TRBJ1-1, with D tentatively TRBD1 (6 bases). From germline, CDR1 is SGHAT and CDR2 FQDESV (reference sequence). This CDR3 has 13 amino acids. The CDR3 sequence is CASSLRRDTEAFF. The CDR3 DNA sequence: TGTGCCAGCAGCTTACGCCGGGACACGGAAGCTTTCTTT.

This clonotype occurred once. The CDR3 DNA is TGTGCCAGCTACACGGACCAGGGAGCCTTTAGTGAGCAGTTCTTC. This encodes CASYTDQGAFSEQFF. The chain uses TRBV5-4 and TRBJ2-1; D might be TRBD1 or TRBD2, each matching 5 bases. The CDR3 covers 15 residues. V lost 7 bases, J lost 9 bases, and 23 bases lay in between. Germline lookup yields CDR1 SGHNT and CDR2 YYREEE (reference sequence).

This clonotype has at least ten counts. The genes are TRBV12-3 or TRBV12-4 and TRBJ1-4; a possible D gene is TRBD1 (6 bases). The CDR3 is 15 amino acids. Between the trimmed V and J ends, which lost 6 bases and 4 bases, there was a span of 15 bases. The CDR3 sequence: CASSTSGALNEKLFF. The CDR3 DNA reads as TGTGCCAGCAGCACCTCGGGGGCGCTTAATGAAAAACTGTTTTTT.

This clonotype was seen at least ten times. The chain uses TRBV12-3 or TRBV12-4 and TRBJ2-3; no firm D call. This CDR3 region has 15 residues. V lost 3 bases and J 2 bases, leaving 12 bases between the germline ends. The CDR3 DNA sequence: TGTGCCAGCAGTTTGGAGTCCAGCAACACAGATACGCAGTATTTT. Translating it yields CASSLESSNTDTQYF.

This clonotype was seen many times. This CDR3 is CASSLGVPRQGGGSYGYTF. The CDR3, as DNA: TGTGCCAGCAGCTTAGGAGTTCCGCGACAGGGGGGCGGTAGCTATGGCTACACCTTC. This chain connects TRBV7-8 to TRBJ1-2; the match to TRBD1 covers 9 bases. Germline CDR1 and CDR2: SGHVS and FQNEAQ. The length of the CDR3 is 19 residues. Trimming took 1 base from V and 4 from J; bases not matched to a gene: 16.

V is TRBV28 and J is TRBJ1-1; D gene ambiguous. CDR3 length: 15 residues. Germline-derived CDR1 and CDR2 are MDHEN and SYDVKM. The V end lost 1 base, the J end lost 0 bases, and 9 bases lay between the germline ends. The CDR3 region is CASSLYRGLNTEAFF. CDR3 nucleotide sequence: TGTGCCAGCAGTTTATATCGGGGATTGAACACTGAAGCTTTCTTT.

This clonotype was detected ten times or more. The rearrangement joins TRBV15 to TRBJ1-5; possible D gene TRBD1, 5 bases. Trimming removed 4 bases from V and 3 bases from J, with 13 bases in between. This CDR3 has 15 amino acids. Germline V gene sequence: CDR1 LNHNV, CDR2 YYDKDF (reference sequence). The chain's CDR3 is CATSTTQGINQPQHF. DNA for the CDR3: TGTGCCACCAGCACTACTCAGGGAATCAATCAGCCCCAGCATTTT.

This chain links TRBV6-2 or TRBV6-3 with TRBJ2-3, with TRBD2 identical over 14 bases. This CDR3 contains 17 residues. Germline V CDR1 and CDR2: MNHEY, SVGEGT. V lost 2 bases to trimming and J lost 0 bases; unmatched junction nucleotides: 1. The CDR3 nucleotides read TGTGCCAGCAGTTACGGGACTAGCGGGAGTAGCACAGATACGCAGTATTTT. Translated, it gives CASSYGTSGSSTDTQYF.

The J gene is TRBJ1-1, the V gene TRBV29-1; D is ambiguous. In germline, CDR1 is SQVTM, CDR2 ANQGSEA. The germline V and J ends were trimmed by 2 bases and 6 bases, with 16 bases remaining between them. The length of the CDR3 is 14 residues. As DNA, the CDR3 is TGCAGCGTTGAACCCGCGGACGTTATGCCTGAAGCTTTCTTT. Its protein product is CSVEPADVMPEAFF.

This clonotype was found many times. The J gene is TRBJ2-7, the V gene TRBV28; possibly TRBD1 or TRBD2 for D (5 bases each). Looked up from germline, CDR1 is MDHEN and CDR2 is SYDVKM. V was shortened by 2 bases and J by 4 bases, with 9 bases between the two germline ends. This CDR3 contains 13 residues. DNA of the CDR3: TGTGCCAGCAGTTTAGAGGGGATGTACGAGCAGTACTTC. Amino acids: CASSLEGMYEQYF.

The rearrangement links TRBV6-6 to TRBJ2-5; D possibly corresponds to TRBD2 (6 bases). Germline CDR1 reads MNHNY; CDR2 reads SVGAGI (reference sequence). The CDR3 has 14 residues. Trimming shortened V by 8 bases and J by 4 bases, and 17 bases separated the two germline ends. DNA for the CDR3: TGTGCCAGCTCCCCTTGGGACTTCGGAGAGACCCAGTACTTC. Protein: CASSPWDFGETQYF.

This clonotype was seen more than once but under ten times. The chain recombines TRBV12-3 or TRBV12-4 with TRBJ2-5; D perhaps matches TRBD2 (6 bases). V lost 5 bases to trimming and J lost 2 bases, with 15 bases between them. This CDR3 has 15 residues. The CDR3 reads CASSPIGRRQETQYF. CDR3 coding DNA: TGTGCCAGCAGTCCAATAGGGAGGAGGCAAGAGACCCAGTACTTC.

This clonotype was seen repeatedly, ten times or more. The rearrangement uses TRBV7-3 and TRBJ2-1, with no clear D. Germline loops: CDR1 SGHTA, CDR2 FQGTGA. Deletions cut 3 bases from V and 0 bases from J, with 6 bases between. This CDR3 region has 14 residues. CDR3: CASSLNPSYNEQFF. DNA for the CDR3: TGTGCCAGCAGCTTGAACCCCTCCTACAATGAGCAGTTCTTC.

This clonotype has a handful of counts. This chain joins TRBV6-5 and TRBJ2-7; weak D call: TRBD1 (6 bases). The CDR3 length is 15 residues. Germline loops: CDR1 MNHEY, CDR2 SVGAGI. The V and J ends lost 1 base and 7 bases respectively, with 17 bases between them. The CDR3 loop is CASSYLDSIWGEQYF. The CDR3 nucleotides read TGTGCCAGCAGTTACTTGGACAGTATCTGGGGAGAGCAGTACTTC.

The chain links TRBV27 to TRBJ2-1, with D perhaps TRBD2 (5 bases). Germline V gene sequence: CDR1 MNHEY, CDR2 SMNVEV (reference sequence). V dropped 2 bases and J dropped 3 bases, with 8 bases sitting between them. This CDR3 region has 14 residues. CDR3 sequence (DNA): TGTGCCAGCAGTTTAGTGGACTTCTACAATGAGCAGTTCTTC. Its protein product is CASSLVDFYNEQFF.

This clonotype was detected a few times. The genes are TRBV12-3 or TRBV12-4 and TRBJ2-7; perhaps TRBD2 as D (6 bases). This CDR3 contains 12 residues. V lost 8 bases and J lost 2, with 10 bases in between. The CDR3 is CASGGYTYEQYF. DNA for the CDR3: TGTGCCAGCGGGGGGTATACCTACGAGCAGTACTTC.